This T cell receptor beta chain was sequenced in a study of T cell responses to AZD1222 COVID-19 vaccine. With respect to this clone: Its antigen is still unknown.

Whole-study results and caveats: Baseline serostatus was positive in only six AZD1222 recipients. Donors in the cohort were predominantly white British and more often female, and clonal diversity was possibly underestimated. Vaccination with two AZD1222 doses was followed by a rise in Spike-specific TCR breadth and depth.

The table came from immunoSEQ multiplex PCR; TCRdb's copy has only in-frame clones and leaves some out. Of some 140,000 clones listed, about 92% were seen once; the top ten hold just over 3%. V lost 1 base and J 7 bases, leaving 11 bases between the germline ends. CDR1 is GTSNPN and CDR2 is SVGIG in the germline V gene (reference sequence). The CDR3 has 13 residues. The origin of this receptor is an adult in good health. The specimen comprised peripheral blood, sampled on day 0 of AZD1222 vaccination. The chain has TRBV30 and TRBJ2-1, with unresolved D. Here the CDR3 reads CAWSASRLNEQFF. As DNA, the CDR3 is TGTGCCTGGAGTGCATCGAGGCTTAATGAGCAGTTCTTC.